One and the same sample provided the 11 T cell receptor beta chains below, sequenced in a study of T-cell memory formation after mild COVID-19. TCRdb passed the 5' RACE reads through MiXCR, listing each CDR3 protein once. This table has about 400,000 distinct CDR3 sequences, about an eighth appearing once. The sample consisted of PBMCs or a T cell subset sorted from them (not recorded which). Receptor source: a man between 18 and 35 years old who had mild COVID-19 (a few samples of this study predate the infection). Cell type and time point are not known.

The table lists this clonotype with a few counts. The V gene is TRBV5-4, the J gene TRBJ1-1; 7 bases agree with TRBD1. Germline CDR1 is SGHNT and CDR2 is YYREEE (reference sequence). The length of the CDR3 is 14 residues. The ends lost 5 bases at V and 5 bases at J; junction bases unmatched: 9. CDR3 sequence (DNA): TGTGCCAGCAGTCGACAGGGATATGGGACTGAAGCTTTCTTT. Its translation is CASSRQGYGTEAFF.

J is TRBJ1-2 and V is TRBV6-2 or TRBV6-3, with D maybe TRBD1 (5 bases). This CDR3 has 14 amino acids. Deletions cut 4 bases from V and 5 bases from J, with 14 bases between. Germline V lookup: CDR1 MNHEY, CDR2 SVGEGT. CDR3 region: CASSWPGPIYGYTF. CDR3 DNA sequence: TGTGCCAGCAGTTGGCCGGGACCGATTTATGGCTACACCTTC.

The table lists this clonotype with a few counts. V usage is TRBV4-3 and J usage is TRBJ2-1; 10 bases are a match to TRBD2. In germline, CDR1 is LGHNA, CDR2 YSLEER. The V and J ends lost 1 base and 7 bases, in that order; junction bases with no gene match: 7. This CDR3 has 16 residues. The CDR3 DNA reads TGCGCCAGCAGCCAAGTAGGTAGCGGGGGGCTTAATGAGCAGTTCTTC. This encodes CASSQVGSGGLNEQFF.

This clonotype has a handful of counts. The rearrangement joins TRBV12-3 or TRBV12-4 to TRBJ2-1, with 7 bases fitting TRBD2. V trimming: 6 bases; J trimming: 10 bases; junction bases outside the gene matches: 12. CDR3 length equals 14 residues. CDR3 nucleotides: TGTGCCAGCAGGACGCTAGCGGAAGTTGGCGAGCAGTTCTTC. It codes for CASRTLAEVGEQFF.

Only a few counts were recorded for this clonotype. V and J are TRBV2 and TRBJ1-5; D not resolved. CDR1 SNHLY and CDR2 FYNNEI come from the germline V gene. The CDR3 sequence is 12 residues long. V was cut by 6 bases and J by 4 bases, with 7 bases left in between. In nucleotides, the CDR3 is TGTGCCAGCAGAGATGATAATCAGCCCCAGCATTTT. It translates to CASRDDNQPQHF.

In nucleotides, the CDR3 is TGTGCCAGTCTAGCGGGGGGACTCCGAGAGACCCAGTACTTC. Protein product: CASLAGGLRETQYF. The chain links TRBV3-1 to TRBJ2-5, with 11 nucleotides matching TRBD2. The V and J ends lost 9 bases and 4 bases, in that order; junction bases with no gene match: 7. There are 14 residues in the CDR3. Germline CDR1 LGHDT, CDR2 YNNKEL (reference sequence).

The chain has TRBV2 and TRBJ1-1; 9 nucleotides match TRBD1. This CDR3 has 15 residues. In germline, CDR1 is SNHLY, CDR2 FYNNEI. V trimming: 5 bases; J trimming: 4 bases; junction bases outside the gene matches: 8. The CDR3 reads CASSPGQGEGTEAFF. The CDR3 bases are TGTGCCAGCAGTCCGGGACAGGGAGAAGGCACTGAAGCTTTCTTT.

The table lists this clonotype with a few counts. The CDR3 spells CASSEGHLAYKKLFF. CDR3 in DNA: TGTGCCAGCAGTGAAGGGCACCTGGCCTATAAAAAACTGTTTTTT. This chain links TRBV2 with TRBJ1-4; D unclear. The germline V gene encodes CDR1 SNHLY and CDR2 FYNNEI. Deletions cut 1 base from V and 9 bases from J, with 15 bases between. This CDR3 spans 15 amino acids.

This chain links TRBV7-8 with TRBJ1-1; D remains ambiguous. Trimming pared 1 base from V and 0 bases from J, leaving 6 bases between. The CDR3 is made up of 14 amino acids. Looked up from germline, CDR1 is SGHVS and CDR2 is FQNEAQ. CDR3 region: CASSLELLNTEAFF. The CDR3 DNA sequence: TGTGCCAGCAGCTTAGAACTCTTGAACACTGAAGCTTTCTTT.

This clonotype has more than one count but fewer than ten. This rearrangement joins TRBV7-2 to TRBJ2-2; no definite D call. Germline V gene sequence: CDR1 SGHTA, CDR2 FQGNSA. This CDR3 comprises 15 residues. Trimming took off 5 bases at V and 4 bases at J, with 14 bases between the two ends. CDR3 amino acids: CASSPLGRITGELFF. In nucleotides, the CDR3 is TGTGCCAGCAGCCCCCTGGGCAGAATCACCGGGGAGCTGTTTTTT.

The sample holds a few counts of this clonotype. The rearrangement links TRBV21-1 to TRBJ1-5; TRBD1, as called in the table, went unchecked against the DNA. TRBV21-1 is deemed a pseudogene. This CDR3 is built from 15 residues. CDR3 nucleotides: TGTGCCAGCAGCAATGGGATTGGGTCCAGGGAACCCCAGCATTTT. Its protein product is CASSNGIGSREPQHF.